The 20 T cell receptor beta chains given below trace back to one sample, sequenced in a study of cytomegalovirus exposure and HLA in healthy donors. In the PCR, 60 Vbeta and 13 Jbeta primers were used. Profiled with immunoSEQ multiplex PCR; TCRdb holds only in-frame clones, not every one. The sample holds 40,000 to 45,000 clones; about nine tenths are singletons and the top ten take around 8%. The sequenced sample consisted of PBMCs. The receptors shown here come from a woman aged 40 to 49 in good health and CMV-seropositive.

The chain recombines TRBV6-5 with TRBJ1-5, with D unclear. The CDR3 spans 9 residues. CDR1 is MNHEY, CDR2 SVGAGI, per germline. Trimming took 8 bases from V and 7 from J, leaving 3 bases between them. For the CDR3, the DNA is TGTGCCAGCGGCCAGCCCCAGCATTTT. Amino acid sequence: CASGQPQHF.

The gene calls are TRBV15 and TRBJ2-2, with D possibly TRBD2 on 5 matching bases. The ends were cut back, 0 bases at V and 3 bases at J, with 14 bases in the middle. The germline V gene encodes CDR1 LNHNV and CDR2 YYDKDF (reference sequence). The CDR3 length is 17 residues. CDR3 bases: TGTGCCACCAGCAGAGATATACTATCAGCGGACACCGGGGAGCTGTTTTTT. This sequence encodes CATSRDILSADTGELFF.

For this clone: Within the sample, other DNA sequences also encode this same CDR3. This sequence joins TRBV7-8 and TRBJ1-3; D is unclear. The CDR3 loop spans 14 amino acids. Looked up from germline, CDR1 is SGHVS and CDR2 is FQNEAQ. Trimming took off 5 bases at V and 3 bases at J, with 11 bases between the two ends. The CDR3 here is CASSTPGYGNTIYF. The CDR3 nucleotides read TGTGCCAGCAGCACTCCAGGTTATGGAAACACCATATATTTT.

This clone was seen more than once but under ten times. The chain uses TRBV7-9 and TRBJ2-7; 10 bases match TRBD2. Germline V gene sequence: CDR1 SEHNR, CDR2 FQNEAQ (reference sequence). The CDR3 runs 13 residues. V was clipped by 7 bases and J by 5 bases; unmatched bases: 5. The chain's CDR3 is CASNQREGDEQYF. The CDR3, as DNA: TGTGCCAGCAACCAGCGGGAGGGCGACGAGCAGTACTTC.

This sequence joins TRBV27 and TRBJ2-7; possibly TRBD1 for D (5 bases). CDR1 is MNHEY, CDR2 SMNVEV, per germline (reference sequence). This CDR3 has 11 residues. Trimming stripped 6 bases from V and 5 bases from J, with 8 bases between. CDR3 coding DNA: TGTGCCAGCAGCCTAGGGGACGAGCAGTACTTC. Translating gives CASSLGDEQYF.

The chain is built from TRBV10-3 and TRBJ1-1; 8 bases line up with TRBD1. The CDR3 sequence is 15 residues long. Germline CDR1 is ENHRY and CDR2 is SYGVKD. V dropped 8 bases and J dropped 1; count of bases not matched to a gene: 9. The CDR3 DNA reads as TGTGCCATCGGTGGACAGGGAAGGGAGAACACTGAAGCTTTCTTT. Translating gives CAIGGQGRENTEAFF.

The chain combines TRBV9 with TRBJ1-2; TRBD1 matches 8 bases. This CDR3 contains 14 residues. Per the germline V gene, CDR1 is SGDLS and CDR2 is YYNGEE. V shed 5 bases, J shed 4 bases, and the junction held 7 bases outside the gene matches. CDR3 loop: CASRSDRDLYGYTF. CDR3 bases: TGTGCCAGCAGGTCGGACAGGGATCTCTATGGCTACACCTTC.

The rearrangement uses TRBV28 and TRBJ2-1; maybe TRBD2 (6 bases). Germline V gene lookup returns CDR1 MDHEN and CDR2 SYDVKM. This CDR3 is 15 amino acids long. V was cut by 2 bases and J by 4 bases, with 12 bases left in between. Here the CDR3 reads CASSLMGGAYNEQFF. CDR3 DNA: TGTGCCAGCAGTTTAATGGGCGGGGCTTACAATGAGCAGTTCTTC. The entire variable domain, with the rest obtained from reference TRBV28 and TRBJ2-1, is as follows: DVKVTQSSRYLVKRTGEKVFLECVQDMDHENMFWYRQDPGLGLRLIYFSYDVKMKEKGDIPEGYSVSREKKERFSLILESASTNQTSMYLCASSLMGGAYNEQFFGPGTRLTVL.

J is TRBJ2-1 and V is TRBV7-9; tentatively, D is TRBD1 (6 bases). This CDR3 is built from 15 residues. V was shortened by 4 bases and J by 6 bases, with 16 bases between the two germline ends. CDR1 is SEHNR and CDR2 is FQNEAQ in the germline V gene (reference sequence). The CDR3 sequence is CASSSQGQVINEQFF. The DNA of the CDR3 is TGTGCCAGCAGCTCGCAGGGGCAGGTCATCAATGAGCAGTTCTTC. The full variable domain, completed using reference TRBV7-9 and TRBJ2-1, is DTGVSQNPRHKITKRGQNVTFRCDPISEHNRLYWYRQTLGQGPEFLTYFQNEAQLEKSRLLSDRFSAERPKGSFSTLEIQRTEQGDSAMYLCASSSQGQVINEQFFGPGTRLTVL.

V gene TRBV5-1 combines with J gene TRBJ1-3, with D tentatively TRBD1 (5 bases). The CDR3 runs 16 residues. The V end lost 4 bases, the J end lost 4 bases, and 18 bases lay between the germline ends. CDR1 is SGHRS and CDR2 is YFSETQ in the germline V gene. The CDR3 sequence: CASSRIGLGGGNTIYF. CDR3 in DNA: TGCGCCAGCAGCCGAATCGGTCTCGGGGGAGGAAACACCATATATTTT.

The J gene is TRBJ2-1, the V gene TRBV5-1, with D unclear. The ends were cut back, 1 base at V and 10 bases at J, with 21 bases in the middle. CDR3 length equals 16 residues. Germline CDR1 and CDR2: SGHRS and YFSETQ. The CDR3 reads CASSLHVSRSLAEQFF. DNA of the CDR3: TGCGCCAGCAGCTTGCATGTTTCACGATCATTGGCCGAGCAGTTCTTC.

This clone occurred a few times. The chain links TRBV5-4 to TRBJ2-7; the D gene is possibly TRBD1 (6 bases). Germline CDR1 reads SGHNT; CDR2 reads YYREEE (reference sequence). V shed 2 bases and J shed 6 bases, with 15 bases lying between them. The CDR3 is 14 amino acids. CDR3 bases: TGTGCCAGCAGCTTAACAGGGTTTTGGGGCGAGCAGTACTTC. Translation: CASSLTGFWGEQYF. Using reference TRBV5-4 and TRBJ2-7 for the parts outside the CDR3, the full variable domain is ETGVTQSPTHLIKTRGQQVTLRCSSQSGHNTVSWYQQALGQGPQFIFQYYREEENGRGNFPPRFSGLQFPNYSSELNVNALELDDSALYLCASSLTGFWGEQYFGPGTRLTVT.

This clone was observed a handful of times. This chain uses TRBV27 with TRBJ2-2; 10 nucleotides align to TRBD1. CDR1 is MNHEY and CDR2 is SMNVEV in the germline V gene (reference sequence). V was pared by 7 bases and J by 7 bases, with 9 bases of the junction left unmatched. The CDR3 loop spans 15 amino acids. The CDR3 DNA is TGTGCCAGCAAGACAGGGGGCGCGGGGAACGGGGAGCTGTTTTTT. Residues: CASKTGGAGNGELFF.

Details on this clone: The germline gene is not matched at one end of the junction; a read error may be the cause. The chain carries TRBV10-1 and TRBJ1-1; D gene unclear. CDR3 length equals 13 residues. CDR1 and CDR2 from the germline V gene are WNHNN and SYGVQD (reference sequence). The CDR3 coding sequence is TGCGCCAGCAGAGAGTTGGCGAACACTGAAGCTTTCTTT. Its protein product is CASRELANTEAFF.

The chain uses TRBV7-9 and TRBJ1-2; the D is unclear. Trimming stripped 4 bases from V and 1 base from J, with 10 bases between. In germline, CDR1 is SEHNR, CDR2 FQNEAQ (reference sequence). The CDR3 runs to 14 residues. The CDR3 loop reads CASSSEAVNYGYTF. The CDR3, as DNA: TGTGCCAGCAGCTCGGAGGCAGTTAACTATGGCTACACCTTC. The full variable domain, with the rest looked up from reference TRBV7-9 and TRBJ1-2, is DTGVSQNPRHKITKRGQNVTFRCDPISEHNRLYWYRQTLGQGPEFLTYFQNEAQLEKSRLLSDRFSAERPKGSFSTLEIQRTEQGDSAMYLCASSSEAVNYGYTFGSGTRLTVV.

The chain carries TRBV15 and TRBJ2-1; 9 bases map to TRBD1. This CDR3 has 14 amino acids. Germline V lookup: CDR1 LNHNV, CDR2 YYDKDF (reference sequence). The junction had 6 bases not matched to a gene; V was cut back by 5 bases and J by 7 bases. The CDR3 DNA sequence: TGTGCCACCAGCCCGGGACAGGGTCGAAATGAGCAGTTCTTC. Its protein is CATSPGQGRNEQFF.

The chain joins TRBV7-2 to TRBJ2-2; 12 positions agree with TRBD2. This CDR3 comprises 17 residues. The V gene's germline CDR1 is SGHTA and CDR2 FQGNSA. The ends lost 5 bases at V and 2 bases at J; junction bases unmatched: 6. The DNA for the CDR3 is TGTGCCAGCAGCCTTTCACTAGCGGGGGGTAACACCGGGGAGCTGTTTTTT. Residues: CASSLSLAGGNTGELFF.

The V and J genes are TRBV6-1 and TRBJ1-6, with 7 nucleotides matching TRBD1. V shed 8 bases, J shed 7 bases, and the junction held 8 bases outside the gene matches. Germline V CDR1 and CDR2: MNHNS, SASEGT. This CDR3 comprises 14 residues. CDR3 in amino acids: CASWDRRGNSPLHF. Here the CDR3 DNA reads TGTGCCAGCTGGGACAGAAGGGGAAATTCACCCCTCCACTTT.

The genes are TRBV19 and TRBJ1-6; TRBD1 matches 7 bases. CDR3 length: 12 amino acids. The V and J ends lost 9 bases and 9 bases, in that order; junction bases with no gene match: 5. Germline V lookup: CDR1 LNHDA, CDR2 SQIVND (reference sequence). CDR3 loop: CASGQAPSPLHF. CDR3 DNA: TGTGCCAGCGGACAGGCCCCTTCACCCCTCCACTTT.

The chain links TRBV5-8 to TRBJ2-1; 10 nucleotides align to TRBD1. V lost 3 bases, J lost 2 bases, and 11 bases stayed unmatched. The CDR3 is made up of 18 amino acids. Germline CDR1 and CDR2: SGHTS and YDEGEE. CDR3 sequence (DNA): TGTGCCAGCAGCTCGGGACAGGGGAGGTTTGGGACCTACAATGAGCAGTTCTTC. Residues: CASSSGQGRFGTYNEQFF.